A single sample gave rise to the 20 T cell receptor beta chains below, sequenced in a study of T-cell reconstitution after alpha-beta-depleted transplantation in children. Researchers prepared the TCRbeta library using unique molecular identifiers, the study reports. TCRdb reprocessed the PCR reads with MiXCR, giving one entry per CDR3 protein. The sample shows roughly 790,000 distinct CDR3 sequences, less than 20% of them seen only once. The sample was PBMCs, mostly from graft donor cells, taken 360 days after TCRalphabeta/CD19-depleted stem cell transplant. These receptors all come from a male patient younger than 18 who had a stem cell transplant for acute lymphoblastic leukemia, so the T cells may come from the graft donor.

The chain links TRBV5-1 to TRBJ2-7, with D possibly TRBD1 on 5 matching bases. The germline gives CDR1 SGHRS, CDR2 YFSETQ. V shed 3 bases and J shed 2 bases, with 18 bases lying between them. This CDR3 region has 16 residues. For the CDR3, the DNA is TGCGCCAGCAGCTCACCCCGGACAAATCGAGCCTACGAGCAGTACTTC. Translated, it gives CASSSPRTNRAYEQYF.

The V gene is TRBV11-2, the J gene TRBJ2-3; either TRBD1 or TRBD2 may fit D (5 bases each). CDR3 length: 15 residues. Trimming left V 2 bases short and J 6 bases short, with 15 bases between. Germline CDR1 SGHAT, CDR2 FQNNGV. The CDR3 DNA follows: TGTGCCAGCAGCTTATCCGGACGGGACGCCGATACGCAGTATTTT. Residues: CASSLSGRDADTQYF.

This clonotype appeared once. J is TRBJ2-7 and V is TRBV2, with D perhaps assigned TRBD1 or TRBD2 (5 bases each). V lost 4 bases to trimming and J lost 4 bases, with 14 bases between them. Germline V lookup: CDR1 SNHLY, CDR2 FYNNEI. The CDR3 sequence is 14 residues long. In DNA form, the CDR3 reads TGTGCCAGCAGTGGGGACCTAGAATGGTACGAGCAGTACTTC. Translation: CASSGDLEWYEQYF.

This clonotype has more than one count but fewer than ten. The rearrangement links TRBV15 to TRBJ2-1; 9 positions agree with TRBD1. With 5 bases clipped from V and 15 bases from J, the junction kept 14 bases outside the gene matches. CDR3 length equals 14 residues. The germline gives CDR1 LNHNV, CDR2 YYDKDF (reference sequence). The CDR3 bases are TGTGCCACCAGCGCGGGACAGGGTTCTTTTCGCTGGTTCTTC. Translating gives CATSAGQGSFRWFF.

The V call is TRBV10-1, the J call TRBJ1-2; a weak D match, TRBD1 (5 bases). The V and J ends lost 4 bases and 5 bases respectively, with 11 bases between them. Germline V gives CDR1 WNHNN, CDR2 SYGVQD (reference sequence). This CDR3 region has 13 residues. The chain's CDR3 is CASSAQVGYGYTF. DNA for the CDR3: TGCGCCAGCAGTGCACAGGTTGGGTATGGCTACACCTTC.

V is TRBV18 and J is TRBJ2-1; D unresolved. Trimming took 0 bases from V and 4 from J, leaving 16 bases between them. Looked up from germline, CDR1 is KGHSH and CDR2 is LQKENI. The CDR3 consists of 17 residues. The CDR3 sequence is CASSPPIPDLFYNEQFF. The CDR3 nucleotides are TGTGCCAGCTCACCACCTATCCCAGACCTCTTTTACAATGAGCAGTTCTTC.

In its sample, this clonotype was seen many times. The rearrangement joins TRBV12-3 or TRBV12-4 to TRBJ2-7; 7 bases agree with TRBD1. This CDR3 is built from 12 residues. With V trimmed by 5 bases and J by 6 bases, 4 bases remained unmatched. Written as DNA, the CDR3 is TGTGCCAGCAGTAGGACAGGAGGCGAGCAGTACTTC. Translation gives CASSRTGGEQYF.

The chain's CDR3 is CSARDRGLETQYF. In nucleotides, the CDR3 is TGCAGTGCTAGAGATCGCGGGCTAGAGACCCAGTACTTC. The chain joins TRBV20-1 to TRBJ2-5; possible D gene TRBD2, 5 bases. The V gene's germline CDR1 is DFQATT and CDR2 SNEGSKA (reference sequence). V lost 0 bases and J 4 bases, leaving 9 bases between the germline ends. This CDR3 region has 13 residues.

This clonotype was seen more than once but under ten times. This chain links TRBV4-2 with TRBJ2-3, with 10 bases identical to TRBD2. Germline CDR1 is LGHNA and CDR2 is YNFKEQ. The trim removed 2 bases at V and 6 bases at J, leaving 11 bases unmatched. This CDR3 is 17 amino acids long. CDR3 in amino acids: CASSQQRTSGGGDTQYF. CDR3 in DNA: TGTGCCAGCAGCCAACAGAGGACTAGCGGAGGGGGGGATACGCAGTATTTT.

This clonotype was seen a few times. DNA of the CDR3: TGTGCCAGCAGTTTCGGACGTAAGTCAGATACGCAGTATTTT. This gives the protein CASSFGRKSDTQYF. The rearrangement joins TRBV27 to TRBJ2-3; D is uncertain. CDR1 and CDR2 (germline): MNHEY, SMNVEV (reference sequence). The CDR3 spans 14 residues. V was pared by 3 bases and J by 4 bases, with 11 bases between.

CDR3 coding DNA: TGTGCCAGCAGGGAGGCCGGACAGGCCTCTCGGACTGAAGCTTTCTTT. Residues: CASREAGQASRTEAFF. J is TRBJ1-1 and V is TRBV6-1; TRBD1 aligns across 7 bases. J lost 5 bases, V lost 6 bases, and 15 bases had no gene match. CDR3 length equals 16 residues. The V gene's germline CDR1 is MNHNS and CDR2 SASEGT.

This clonotype appeared a few times. CDR3 nucleotides: TGTGCCAGCTCACCGGGACAGGGGGTCCCCTCTGGGGCCAACGTCCTGACTTTC. Amino acid sequence: CASSPGQGVPSGANVLTF. The V call is TRBV18, the J call TRBJ2-6, with 11 bases identical to TRBD1. The ends lost 3 bases at V and 0 bases at J; junction bases unmatched: 4. Germline CDR1 KGHSH, CDR2 LQKENI. The CDR3 is 18 residues long.

This clonotype was seen repeatedly, ten times or more. The V and J genes are TRBV27 and TRBJ2-3; D gene unclear. V was cut by 5 bases and J by 0 bases, with 9 bases left in between. The germline CDR1 and CDR2 sequences are MNHEY and SMNVEV (reference sequence). The CDR3 covers 14 residues. CDR3 region: CASSRGGSTDTQYF. In DNA, the CDR3 is TGTGCCAGCAGTCGCGGCGGTAGCACAGATACGCAGTATTTT.

This clonotype was detected only a few times. The chain is built from TRBV5-1 and TRBJ2-7, with 7 bases aligning to TRBD1. Germline assignment: CDR1 SGHRS and CDR2 YFSETQ. This CDR3 region has 14 residues. J was trimmed by 0 bases and V by 7 bases; bases with no gene match: 7. The CDR3 DNA is TGCGCCAGCCTCTACAGGGGTAGCTCCTACGAGCAGTACTTC. The encoded protein is CASLYRGSSYEQYF.

The chain has TRBV7-9 and TRBJ2-1, with a tentative D call TRBD2 (5 bases). The CDR3 totals 13 residues. In germline, CDR1 is SEHNR, CDR2 FQNEAQ (reference sequence). The CDR3 bases are TGTGCGGGCCTCCGGGGAAACTACAATGAGCAGTTCTTC. Protein: CAGLRGNYNEQFF.

This clonotype came up many times. The J gene is TRBJ2-3, the V gene TRBV7-9; D gene uncertain. Trimming took 1 base from V and 0 from J, leaving 11 bases between them. Germline V gene sequence: CDR1 SEHNR, CDR2 FQNEAQ (reference sequence). The CDR3 is 16 residues long. The CDR3: CASSLVVVPSTDTQYF. DNA of the CDR3: TGTGCCAGCAGCTTAGTAGTAGTCCCCAGCACAGATACGCAGTATTTT.

This clonotype was recorded at least ten times. V usage is TRBV24-1 and J usage is TRBJ2-2; tentatively, D is TRBD2 (5 bases). Germline CDR1 and CDR2: KGHDR and SFDVKD. V was clipped by 4 bases and J by 15 bases, with 5 bases between them. The CDR3 totals 9 residues. The CDR3 is CATSEAVFF. CDR3 in DNA: TGTGCCACCAGTGAAGCGGTGTTTTTT.

This clonotype came up a few times. J is TRBJ2-3 and V is TRBV5-1, with D hard to call. The CDR3 loop spans 15 amino acids. V dropped 0 bases and J dropped 6 bases, with 14 bases sitting between them. The germline V gene encodes CDR1 SGHRS and CDR2 YFSETQ. The CDR3 bases are TGCGCCAGCAGCTTGGCCCAAGCTCTACGGGATACGCAGTATTTT. Amino acids: CASSLAQALRDTQYF. The variable domain in full, with the rest retrieved from reference TRBV5-1 and TRBJ2-3, is KAGVTQTPRYLIKTRGQQVTLSCSPISGHRSVSWYQQTPGQGLQFLFEYFSETQRNKGNFPGRFSGRQFSNSRSEMNVSTLELGDSALYLCASSLAQALRDTQYFGPGTRLTVL.

This clonotype was seen at least ten times. The rearrangement uses TRBV25-1 and TRBJ2-1; 13 bases fit TRBD2. Unmatched junction bases numbered 17, after V lost 4 bases and J lost 8 bases. The germline gives CDR1 MGHDK, CDR2 SYGVNS. CDR3 length: 19 amino acids. The CDR3 here is CASSATSGRAYEHKDEQFF. The CDR3 DNA is TGTGCCAGCAGTGCCACTAGCGGGAGGGCCTATGAACACAAGGATGAGCAGTTCTTC.

This clonotype has at least ten counts. The chain combines TRBV3-1 with TRBJ1-1, with D perhaps matching TRBD1 (5 bases). The CDR3 totals 14 residues. From germline, CDR1 is LGHDT and CDR2 YNNKEL (reference sequence). V gave up 10 bases and J gave up 2 bases, with 17 bases separating them. CDR3 loop: CATRRGTVNTEAFF. CDR3 coding DNA: TGTGCCACCAGAAGGGGAACGGTAAACACTGAAGCTTTCTTT. Drawing the rest from reference TRBV3-1 and TRBJ1-1, the complete variable domain is DTAVSQTPKYLVTQMGNDKSIKCEQNLGHDTMYWYKQDSKKFLKIMFSYNNKELIINETVPNRFSPKSPDKAHLNLHINSLELGDSAVYFCATRRGTVNTEAFFGQGTRLTVV.